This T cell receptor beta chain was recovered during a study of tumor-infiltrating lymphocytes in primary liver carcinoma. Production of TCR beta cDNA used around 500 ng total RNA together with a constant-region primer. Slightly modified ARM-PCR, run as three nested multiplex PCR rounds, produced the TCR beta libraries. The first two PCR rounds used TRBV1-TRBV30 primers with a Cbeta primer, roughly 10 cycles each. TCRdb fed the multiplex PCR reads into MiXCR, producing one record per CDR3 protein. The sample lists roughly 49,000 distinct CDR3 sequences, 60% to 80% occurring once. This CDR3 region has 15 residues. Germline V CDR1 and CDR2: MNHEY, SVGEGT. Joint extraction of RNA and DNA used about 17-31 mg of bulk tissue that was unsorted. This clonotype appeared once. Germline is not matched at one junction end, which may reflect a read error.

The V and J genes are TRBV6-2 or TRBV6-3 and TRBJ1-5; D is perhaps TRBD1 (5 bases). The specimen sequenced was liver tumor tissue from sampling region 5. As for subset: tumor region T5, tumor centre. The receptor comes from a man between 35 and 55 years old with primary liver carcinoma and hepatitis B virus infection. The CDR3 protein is CVSSEPTQGAQPQHF. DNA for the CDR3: TGTGTCAGCAGTGAACCTACTCAGGGAGCTCAGCCCCAGCATTTT.